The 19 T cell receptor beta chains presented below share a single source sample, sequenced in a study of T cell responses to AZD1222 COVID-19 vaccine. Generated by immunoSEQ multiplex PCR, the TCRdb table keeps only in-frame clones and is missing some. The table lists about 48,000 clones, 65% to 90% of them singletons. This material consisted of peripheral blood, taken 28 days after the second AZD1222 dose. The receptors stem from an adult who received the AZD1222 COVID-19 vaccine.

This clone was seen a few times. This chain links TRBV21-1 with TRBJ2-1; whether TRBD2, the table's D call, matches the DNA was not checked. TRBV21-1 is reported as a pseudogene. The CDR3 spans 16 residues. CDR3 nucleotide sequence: TGTGCCAGCACCAAGGAGCCTAGCGGGTCCTACAATGAGCAGTTCTTC. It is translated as CASTKEPSGSYNEQFF.

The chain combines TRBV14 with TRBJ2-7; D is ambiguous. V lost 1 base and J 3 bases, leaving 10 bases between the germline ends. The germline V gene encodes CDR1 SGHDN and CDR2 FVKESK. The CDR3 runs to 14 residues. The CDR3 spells CASSQGRASYEQYF. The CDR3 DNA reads TGTGCCAGCAGCCAAGGTCGGGCCAGCTACGAGCAGTACTTC. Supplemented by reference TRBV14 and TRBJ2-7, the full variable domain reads EAGVTQFPSHSVIEKGQTVTLRCDPISGHDNLYWYRRVMGKEIKFLLHFVKESKQDESGMPNNRFLAERTGGTYSTLKVQPAELEDSGVYFCASSQGRASYEQYFGPGTRLTVT.

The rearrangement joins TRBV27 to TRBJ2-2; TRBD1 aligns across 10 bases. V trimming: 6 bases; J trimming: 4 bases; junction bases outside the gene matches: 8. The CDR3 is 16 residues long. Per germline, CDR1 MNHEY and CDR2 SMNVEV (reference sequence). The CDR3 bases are TGTGCCAGCAGAAACGACAGGGGGCTGTCCACCGGGGAGCTGTTTTTT. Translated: CASRNDRGLSTGELFF.

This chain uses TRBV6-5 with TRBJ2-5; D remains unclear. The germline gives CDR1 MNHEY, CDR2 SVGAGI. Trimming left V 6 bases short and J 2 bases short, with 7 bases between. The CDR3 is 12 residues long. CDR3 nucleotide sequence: TGTGCCAGCAGAAGACCGCAAGAGACCCAGTACTTC. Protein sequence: CASRRPQETQYF.

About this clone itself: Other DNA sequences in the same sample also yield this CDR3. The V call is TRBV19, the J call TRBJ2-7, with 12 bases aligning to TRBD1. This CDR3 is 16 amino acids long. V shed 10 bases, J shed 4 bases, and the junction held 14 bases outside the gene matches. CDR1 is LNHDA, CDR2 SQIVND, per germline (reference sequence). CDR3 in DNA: TGTGCCACCCGGGGGGTCCGGGACAGGGGGCGATACGAGCAGTACTTC. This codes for CATRGVRDRGRYEQYF.

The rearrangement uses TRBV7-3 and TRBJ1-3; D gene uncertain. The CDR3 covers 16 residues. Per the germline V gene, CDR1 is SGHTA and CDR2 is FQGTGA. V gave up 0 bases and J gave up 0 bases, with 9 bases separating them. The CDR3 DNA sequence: TGTGCCAGCAGCTTAACCCCCCGGGGCTCTGGAAACACCATATATTTT. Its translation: CASSLTPRGSGNTIYF. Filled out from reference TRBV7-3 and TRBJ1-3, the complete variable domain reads GAGVSQTPSNKVTEKGKYVELRCDPISGHTALYWYRQSLGQGPEFLIYFQGTGAADDSGLPNDRFFAVRPEGSVSTLKIQRTERGDSAVYLCASSLTPRGSGNTIYFGEGSWLTVV.

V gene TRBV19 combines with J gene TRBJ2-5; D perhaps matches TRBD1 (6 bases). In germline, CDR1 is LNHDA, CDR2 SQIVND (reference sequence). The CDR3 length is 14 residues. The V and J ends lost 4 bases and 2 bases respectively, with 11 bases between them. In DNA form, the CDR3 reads TGTGCCAGTAGTACGGGAACAGGGCAAGAGACCCAGTACTTC. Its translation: CASSTGTGQETQYF.

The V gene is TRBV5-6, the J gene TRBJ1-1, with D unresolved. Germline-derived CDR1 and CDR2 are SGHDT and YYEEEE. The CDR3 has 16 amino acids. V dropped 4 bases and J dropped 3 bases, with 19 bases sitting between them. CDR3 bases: TGTGCCAGCAGCATACGTGGTTTCCAGCTCGACACTGAAGCTTTCTTT. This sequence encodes CASSIRGFQLDTEAFF.

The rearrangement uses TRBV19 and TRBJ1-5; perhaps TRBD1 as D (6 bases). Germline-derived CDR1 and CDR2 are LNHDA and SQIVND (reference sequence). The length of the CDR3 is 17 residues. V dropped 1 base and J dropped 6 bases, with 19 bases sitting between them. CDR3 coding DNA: TGTGCCAGTAGTATAGTGTACGGGGGGCAAGCGGGTCAGCCCCAGCATTTT. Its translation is CASSIVYGGQAGQPQHF.

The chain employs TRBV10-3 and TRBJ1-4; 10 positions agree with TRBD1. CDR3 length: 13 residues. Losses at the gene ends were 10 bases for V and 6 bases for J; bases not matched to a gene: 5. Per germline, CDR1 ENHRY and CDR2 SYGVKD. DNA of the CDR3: TGTGCCACGTCCGGGACAGGGGATGAAAAACTGTTTTTT. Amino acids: CATSGTGDEKLFF.

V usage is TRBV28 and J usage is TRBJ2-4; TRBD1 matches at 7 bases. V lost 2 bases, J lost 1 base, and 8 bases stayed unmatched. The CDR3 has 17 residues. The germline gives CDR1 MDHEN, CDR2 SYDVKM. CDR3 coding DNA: TGTGCCAGCAGTTTACACACAGGGGTTTTTGCCAAAAACATTCAGTACTTC. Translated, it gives CASSLHTGVFAKNIQYF.

The CDR3 DNA is TGTGCCAGCAGCTTAGATGGGACAGGGCGCACCGGGGAGCTGTTTTTT. As protein: CASSLDGTGRTGELFF. The chain recombines TRBV11-2 with TRBJ2-2; the match to TRBD1 covers 9 bases. This CDR3 has 16 amino acids. V lost 0 bases to trimming and J lost 4 bases; unmatched junction nucleotides: 3. Germline V gene sequence: CDR1 SGHAT, CDR2 FQNNGV.

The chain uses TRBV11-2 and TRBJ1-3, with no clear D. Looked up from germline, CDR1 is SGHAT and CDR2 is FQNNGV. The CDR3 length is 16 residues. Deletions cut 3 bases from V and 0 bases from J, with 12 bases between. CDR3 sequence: CASSFQPESSGNTIYF. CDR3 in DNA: TGTGCCAGCAGCTTCCAACCAGAATCCTCTGGAAACACCATATATTTT.

The DNA for the CDR3 is TGTGCTAGTGGTTTGGTCGCGACAGGGCTTAAATATGGCTACACCTTC. Protein product: CASGLVATGLKYGYTF. The chain couples TRBV12-5 to TRBJ1-2, with 7 bases lining up with TRBD1. CDR3 size: 16 residues. Trimming at V came to 0 bases and at J to 5 bases, leaving 9 bases not matched to a gene. Germline V gene lookup returns CDR1 LGHNT and CDR2 FRNRAP.

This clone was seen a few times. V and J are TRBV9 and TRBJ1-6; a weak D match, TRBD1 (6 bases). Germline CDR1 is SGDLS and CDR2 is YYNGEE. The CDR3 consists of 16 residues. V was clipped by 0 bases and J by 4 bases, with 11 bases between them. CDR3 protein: CASSVADGTYNSPLHF. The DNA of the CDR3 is TGTGCCAGCAGCGTAGCTGACGGGACATATAATTCACCCCTCCACTTT.

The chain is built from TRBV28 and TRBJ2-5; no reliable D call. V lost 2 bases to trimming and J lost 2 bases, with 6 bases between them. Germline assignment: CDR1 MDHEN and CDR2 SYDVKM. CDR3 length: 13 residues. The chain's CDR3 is CASSLPSQETQYF. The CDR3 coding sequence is TGTGCCAGCAGTTTACCCTCGCAAGAGACCCAGTACTTC.

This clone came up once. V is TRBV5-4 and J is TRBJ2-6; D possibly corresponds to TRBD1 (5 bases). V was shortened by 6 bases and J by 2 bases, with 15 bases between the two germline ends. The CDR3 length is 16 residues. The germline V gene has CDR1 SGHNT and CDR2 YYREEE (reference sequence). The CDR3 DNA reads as TGTGCCAGCACCAAGGACACCCTGGCTGGGGCCAACGTCCTGACTTTC. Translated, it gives CASTKDTLAGANVLTF.

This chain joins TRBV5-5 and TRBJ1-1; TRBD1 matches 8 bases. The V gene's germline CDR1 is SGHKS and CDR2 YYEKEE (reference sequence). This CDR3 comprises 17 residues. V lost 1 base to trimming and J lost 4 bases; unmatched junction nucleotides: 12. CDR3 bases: TGTGCCAGCAGCTTGATTCCGGACAGGGATAGGAGCACTGAAGCTTTCTTT. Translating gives CASSLIPDRDRSTEAFF.

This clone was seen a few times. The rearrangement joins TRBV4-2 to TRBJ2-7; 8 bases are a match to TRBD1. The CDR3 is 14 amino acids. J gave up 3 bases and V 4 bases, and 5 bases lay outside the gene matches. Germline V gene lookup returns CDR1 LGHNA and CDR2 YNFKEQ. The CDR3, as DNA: TGTGCCAGCAGCCCGACAGGGGACGGCTACGAGCAGTACTTC. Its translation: CASSPTGDGYEQYF.